This T cell receptor beta chain was captured in a study of glioma-infiltrating T cells. CDR3 length equals 16 residues. With V trimmed by 5 bases and J by 6 bases, 10 bases remained unmatched. Per the germline V gene, CDR1 is SGHTA and CDR2 is FQGNSA. Using RNA template, CDR3s of TCR alpha and beta were amplified with iRepertoire arm-PCR. TCRdb ran MiXCR on the multiplex PCR reads and lists one entry per CDR3 protein. Found here are 95,000 to 110,000 distinct CDR3 sequences, around 28% of them singletons; the top ten hold 40% to 45%. This clonotype was counted ten times or more. What it binds is not known. Findings of the study overall: Gliomas, especially low-grade, showed above-expected tissue-blood divergence; non-neoplastic patients showed below. CDR3 overlap between tissue and blood was very small.

The rearrangement joins TRBV7-2 to TRBJ2-3; TRBD1 aligns across 11 bases. This receptor was taken from a human donor with low-grade glioma or glioblastoma, undergoing nonglioma brain surgery, or in good health (not recorded which). Source material: glioma tissue, nonneoplastic brain tissue, or PBMCs (not recorded which). The CDR3 DNA reads as TGTGCCAGCAGCCCCGGGACAGGGGGTTTCATGGATACGCAGTATTTT. This sequence encodes CASSPGTGGFMDTQYF.